The clone carrying this TCR beta chain was detected only a few times. The antigen remains unidentified. This sample is drawn from a study of T-cell memory formation after mild COVID-19. Sample barcodes and UMIs were carried by the TCR alpha and TCR beta cDNA libraries that 5'RACE generated with constant-segment primers. TCRdb re-called the 5' RACE reads through MiXCR, storing one row per CDR3 protein. The sample lists about 410,000 distinct CDR3 sequences, less than 25% occurring once. Findings of the study overall: For second-wave clones that peaked at day 37, SARS-CoV-2 specificity went unverified.

Per the germline V gene, CDR1 is MNHEY and CDR2 is SVGAGI. Germline trimming cut 6 bases from V and 2 bases from J; bases unmatched to any gene: 6. The CDR3 consists of 16 residues. The TCR comes from an adult woman who had mild COVID-19 (a few samples of this study predate the infection). Cell type and time point are not known. J is TRBJ2-6 and V is TRBV6-5; 8 bases are a match to TRBD2. The specimen was PBMCs or a T cell subset sorted from them (not recorded which). In DNA, the CDR3 is TGTGCCAGCAGCCGAAGCGGGGGTGCTGGGGCCAACGTCCTGACTTTC. This sequence encodes CASSRSGGAGANVLTF.